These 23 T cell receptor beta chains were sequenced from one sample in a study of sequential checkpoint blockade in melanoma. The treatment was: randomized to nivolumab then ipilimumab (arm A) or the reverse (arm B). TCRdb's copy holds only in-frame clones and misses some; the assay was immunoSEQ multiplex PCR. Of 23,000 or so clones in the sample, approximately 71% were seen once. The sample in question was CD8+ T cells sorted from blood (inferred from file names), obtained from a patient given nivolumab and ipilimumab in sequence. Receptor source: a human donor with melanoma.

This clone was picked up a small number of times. The CDR3 spells CASTLQETQYF. In DNA, the CDR3 is TGTGCCAGCACCCTTCAAGAGACCCAGTACTTC. The genes are TRBV6-5 and TRBJ2-5; D is ambiguous. Between the trimmed V and J ends, which lost 7 bases and 2 bases, there was a span of 5 bases. This CDR3 contains 11 residues. CDR1 and CDR2 (germline): MNHEY, SVGAGI.

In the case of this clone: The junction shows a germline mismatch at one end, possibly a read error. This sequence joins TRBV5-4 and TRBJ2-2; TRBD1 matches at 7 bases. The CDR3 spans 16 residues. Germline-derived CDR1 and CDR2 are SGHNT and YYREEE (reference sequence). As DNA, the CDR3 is TGCGCCAGCAGCCAAGATTACAGGGGTAGCACCGGGGAGCTGTTTTTT. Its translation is CASSQDYRGSTGELFF.

CDR3 coding DNA: TGTGCCAGCAGCCAGGGGGGGACATTGGGCTACACCTTC. As protein: CASSQGGTLGYTF. J is TRBJ1-2 and V is TRBV4-2; tentatively, D is TRBD1 (6 bases). V was clipped by 3 bases and J by 8 bases, with 13 bases between them. Germline CDR1 and CDR2: LGHNA and YNFKEQ. CDR3 length: 13 amino acids.

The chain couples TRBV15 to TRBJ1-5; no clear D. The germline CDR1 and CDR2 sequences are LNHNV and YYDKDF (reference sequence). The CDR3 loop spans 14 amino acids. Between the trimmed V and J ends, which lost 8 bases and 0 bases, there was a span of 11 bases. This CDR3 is CATYSGSSNQPQHF. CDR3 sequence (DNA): TGTGCCACCTACTCGGGTAGTAGCAATCAGCCCCAGCATTTT.

CDR3 region: CASSYSGRIYEQYF. The CDR3 bases are TGTGCCAGCAGTTACTCGGGCAGGATCTACGAGCAGTACTTC. This sequence joins TRBV6-5 and TRBJ2-7; D is ambiguous. Germline assignment: CDR1 MNHEY and CDR2 SVGAGI. Trimming stripped 0 bases from V and 3 bases from J, with 9 bases between. This CDR3 contains 14 residues.

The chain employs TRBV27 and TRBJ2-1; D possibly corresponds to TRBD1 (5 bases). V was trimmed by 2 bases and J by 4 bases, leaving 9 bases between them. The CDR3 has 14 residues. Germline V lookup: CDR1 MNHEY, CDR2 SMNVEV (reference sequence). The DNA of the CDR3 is TGTGCCAGCAGTTTAACCGACAGATACAATGAGCAGTTCTTC. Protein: CASSLTDRYNEQFF.

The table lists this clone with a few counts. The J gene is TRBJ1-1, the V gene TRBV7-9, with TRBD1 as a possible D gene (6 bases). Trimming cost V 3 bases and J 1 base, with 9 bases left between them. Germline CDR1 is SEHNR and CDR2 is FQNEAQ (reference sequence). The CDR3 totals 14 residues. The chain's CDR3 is CASSFWTENTEAFF. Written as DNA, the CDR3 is TGTGCCAGCAGCTTCTGGACAGAGAACACTGAAGCTTTCTTT.

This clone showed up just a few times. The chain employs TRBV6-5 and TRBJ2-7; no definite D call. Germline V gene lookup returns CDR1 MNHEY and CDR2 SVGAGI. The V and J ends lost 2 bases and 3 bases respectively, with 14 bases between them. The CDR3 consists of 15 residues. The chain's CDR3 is CASSYHGSPDYEQYV. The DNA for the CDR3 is TGTGCCAGCAGTTACCATGGCTCACCAGACTACGAGCAGTACGTC.

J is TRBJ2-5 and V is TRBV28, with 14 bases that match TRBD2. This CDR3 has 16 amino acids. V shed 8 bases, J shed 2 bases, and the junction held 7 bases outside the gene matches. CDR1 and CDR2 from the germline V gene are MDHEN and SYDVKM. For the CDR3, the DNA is TGTGCCAGCGCCTGGGGACTAGCGGGGGAACAAGAGACCCAGTACTTC. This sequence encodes CASAWGLAGEQETQYF.

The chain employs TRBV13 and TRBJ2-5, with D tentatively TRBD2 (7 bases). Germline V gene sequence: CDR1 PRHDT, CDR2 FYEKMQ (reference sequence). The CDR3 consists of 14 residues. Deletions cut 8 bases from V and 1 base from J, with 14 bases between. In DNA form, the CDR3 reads TGTGCCAGCGGAGGGCGGGGGCGCCAAGAGACCCAGTACTTC. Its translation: CASGGRGRQETQYF.

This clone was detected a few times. This chain's CDR3 is CASRQDGQYF. The CDR3 DNA sequence: TGTGCCAGCAGACAGGACGGACAGTATTTT. The chain recombines TRBV2 with TRBJ2-3; a weak D match, TRBD1 (5 bases). CDR1 is SNHLY and CDR2 is FYNNEI in the germline V gene. V gave up 6 bases and J gave up 12 bases, with 10 bases separating them. There are 10 residues in the CDR3.

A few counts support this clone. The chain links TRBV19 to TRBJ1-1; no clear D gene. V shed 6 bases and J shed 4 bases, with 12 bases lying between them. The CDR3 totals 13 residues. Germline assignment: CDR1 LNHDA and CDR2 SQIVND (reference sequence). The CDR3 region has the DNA TGTGCCAGTAGCGTTACAGTATCCACTGAAGCTTTCTTT. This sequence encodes CASSVTVSTEAFF. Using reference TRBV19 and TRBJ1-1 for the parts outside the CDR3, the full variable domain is DGGITQSPKYLFRKEGQNVTLSCEQNLNHDAMYWYRQDPGQGLRLIYYSQIVNDFQKGDIAEGYSVSREKKESFPLTVTSAQKNPTAFYLCASSVTVSTEAFFGQGTRLTVV.

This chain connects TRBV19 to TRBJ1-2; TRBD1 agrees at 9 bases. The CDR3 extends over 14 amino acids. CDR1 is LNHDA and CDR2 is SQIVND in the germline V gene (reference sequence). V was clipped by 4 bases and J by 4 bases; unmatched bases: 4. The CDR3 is CASSTGQGAYGYTF. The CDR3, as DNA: TGTGCCAGTAGTACGGGACAGGGAGCCTATGGCTACACCTTC.

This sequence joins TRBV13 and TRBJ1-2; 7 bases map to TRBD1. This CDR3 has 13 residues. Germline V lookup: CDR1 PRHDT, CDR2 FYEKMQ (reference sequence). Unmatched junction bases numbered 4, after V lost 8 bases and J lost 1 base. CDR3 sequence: CASGDRLNYGYTF. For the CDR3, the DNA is TGTGCCAGCGGGGACAGACTTAACTATGGCTACACCTTC.

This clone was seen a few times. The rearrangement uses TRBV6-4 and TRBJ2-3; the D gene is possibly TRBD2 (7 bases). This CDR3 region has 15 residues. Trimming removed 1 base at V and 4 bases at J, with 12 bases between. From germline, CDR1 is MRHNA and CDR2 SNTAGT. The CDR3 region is CASSDYGGASDTQYF. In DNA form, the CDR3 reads TGTGCCAGCAGTGACTATGGGGGGGCATCAGATACGCAGTATTTT.

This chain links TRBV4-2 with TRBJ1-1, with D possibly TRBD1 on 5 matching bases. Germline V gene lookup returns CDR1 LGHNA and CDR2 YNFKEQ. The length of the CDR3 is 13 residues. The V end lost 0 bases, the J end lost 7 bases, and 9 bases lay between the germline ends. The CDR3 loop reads CASSQDRTGEAFF. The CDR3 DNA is TGTGCCAGCAGCCAAGATCGCACAGGTGAAGCTTTCTTT.

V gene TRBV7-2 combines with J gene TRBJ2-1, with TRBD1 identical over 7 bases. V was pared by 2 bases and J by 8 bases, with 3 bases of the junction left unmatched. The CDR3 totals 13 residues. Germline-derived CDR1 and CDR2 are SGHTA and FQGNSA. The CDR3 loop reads CASSLYRGDEQFF. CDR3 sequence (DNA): TGTGCCAGCAGCTTATACAGGGGCGATGAGCAGTTCTTC.

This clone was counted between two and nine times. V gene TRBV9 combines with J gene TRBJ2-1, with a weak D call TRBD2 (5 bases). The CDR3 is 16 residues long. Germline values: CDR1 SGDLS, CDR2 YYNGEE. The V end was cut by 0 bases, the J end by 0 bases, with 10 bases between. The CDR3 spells CASSVEGVHSYNEQFF. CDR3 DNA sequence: TGTGCCAGCAGCGTAGAGGGAGTCCACTCCTACAATGAGCAGTTCTTC.

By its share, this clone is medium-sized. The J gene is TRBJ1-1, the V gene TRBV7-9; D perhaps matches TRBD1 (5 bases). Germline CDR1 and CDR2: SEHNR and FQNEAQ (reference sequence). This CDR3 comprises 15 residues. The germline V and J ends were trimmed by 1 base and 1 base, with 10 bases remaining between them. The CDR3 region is CASSLVLTGNTEAFF. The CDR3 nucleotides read TGTGCCAGCAGCTTAGTCTTAACAGGGAACACTGAAGCTTTCTTT.

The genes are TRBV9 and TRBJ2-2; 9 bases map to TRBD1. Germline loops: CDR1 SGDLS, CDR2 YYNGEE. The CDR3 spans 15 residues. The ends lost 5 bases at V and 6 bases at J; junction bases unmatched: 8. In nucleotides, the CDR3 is TGTGCCAGCAGTGTACCGGGACAGGGTTCCGGGGAGCTGTTTTTT. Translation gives CASSVPGQGSGELFF.

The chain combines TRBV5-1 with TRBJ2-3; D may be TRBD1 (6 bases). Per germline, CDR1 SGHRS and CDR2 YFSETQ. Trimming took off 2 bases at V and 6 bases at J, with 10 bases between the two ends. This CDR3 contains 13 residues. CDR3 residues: CASSLQGEDTQYF. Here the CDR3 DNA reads TGCGCCAGCAGCTTACAGGGTGAGGATACGCAGTATTTT. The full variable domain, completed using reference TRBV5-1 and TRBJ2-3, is KAGVTQTPRYLIKTRGQQVTLSCSPISGHRSVSWYQQTPGQGLQFLFEYFSETQRNKGNFPGRFSGRQFSNSRSEMNVSTLELGDSALYLCASSLQGEDTQYFGPGTRLTVL.

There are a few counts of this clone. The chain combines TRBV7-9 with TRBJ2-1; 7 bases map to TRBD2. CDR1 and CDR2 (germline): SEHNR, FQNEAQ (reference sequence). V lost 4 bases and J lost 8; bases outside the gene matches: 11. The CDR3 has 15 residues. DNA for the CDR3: TGTGCCAGCAGCTCAGAGCGGGATGGAGGTCATGAGCAGTTCTTC. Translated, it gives CASSSERDGGHEQFF.

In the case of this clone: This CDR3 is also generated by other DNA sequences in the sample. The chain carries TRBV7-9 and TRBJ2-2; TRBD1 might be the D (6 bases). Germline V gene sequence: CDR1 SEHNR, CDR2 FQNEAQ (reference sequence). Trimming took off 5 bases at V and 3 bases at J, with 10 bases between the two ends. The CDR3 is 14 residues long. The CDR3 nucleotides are TGTGCCAGCAGCCCCAGGGGATACACCGGGGAGCTGTTTTTT. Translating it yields CASSPRGYTGELFF.